A selection of T cell receptor beta chains follows, all from one sample in a study of breast tumors, draining lymph nodes, adjacent tissues. From the multiplex PCR reads, TCRdb called clonotypes with MiXCR, one entry per CDR3 protein. Among about 130,000 distinct CDR3 sequences, just under 20% were seen once, and the ten largest hold approximately 3.5%. The source material was axillary lymph node tissue. These receptors originate from a female donor with breast cancer. Some clones in this sample may be carry-over from other donors' samples. Both conserved end residues are part of each CDR3. The D gene is left open where the match is weak. Size tells how often a clone was seen (once, few, many) or the class of an expanded clone, and some rows leave it out.

size	D	length	V	J	CDR3	DNA
many	TRBD1	14	TRBV20-1	TRBJ2-3	CSASAGTGGDTQYF	TGCAGTGCTAGCGCCGGGACAGGGGGAGATACGCAGTATTTT
many	.	13	TRBV14	TRBJ2-3	CASSQLVTDTQYF	TGTGCCAGCAGCCAGCTAGTGACAGATACGCAGTATTTT
.	.	14	TRBV20-1	TRBJ2-3	CSAQDPARGDTQYF	TGCAGTGCCCAGGACCCCGCCAGGGGAGATACGCAGTATTTT
many	.	16	TRBV2	TRBJ2-7	CASSEDARGLLYEQYF	TGTGCCAGCAGTGAAGATGCGCGGGGGCTCCTCTACGAGCAGTACTTC
many	.	13	TRBV20-1	TRBJ2-7	CSASGQSSYEQYF	TGCAGTGCCTCGGGCCAGAGCTCCTACGAGCAGTACTTC
many	.	12	TRBV20-1	TRBJ2-3	CSAWGVTDTQYF	TGCAGTGCTTGGGGTGTGACAGATACGCAGTATTTT
many	.	13	TRBV20-1	TRBJ1-4	CSAGGHPNEKLFF	TGCAGTGCGGGGGGACACCCGAATGAAAAACTGTTTTTT
many	TRBD1	15	TRBV11-2	TRBJ2-7	CASSSGSGQGFEQYF	TGTGCCAGCAGCTCAGGCTCGGGACAGGGTTTCGAGCAGTACTTC
few	TRBD1	13	TRBV28	TRBJ1-5	CASARDRNFPQHF	TGTGCCAGCGCCCGGGACAGGAATTTTCCCCAGCATTTT
many	TRBD2	16	TRBV14	TRBJ2-3	CASSLWTSGLGDTQYF	TGTGCCAGCAGCCTTTGGACTAGCGGGTTGGGTGATACGCAGTATTTT
many	.	17	TRBV11-1	TRBJ1-3	CASSSYGTSFSGNTIYF	TGTGCCAGCAGCTCCTACGGGACGTCCTTCTCTGGAAACACCATATATTTT
many	TRBD2	16	TRBV7-6	TRBJ2-1	CASSLSAGGPYNEQFF	TGTGCCAGCAGCTTGTCGGCGGGAGGGCCTTACAATGAGCAGTTCTTC
.	.	13	TRBV10-2	TRBJ2-1	CASSESGFNEQFF	TGCGCCAGCAGTGAGTCTGGCTTCAATGAGCAGTTCTTC
many	.	12	TRBV20-1	TRBJ2-3	CSADSGTDTQYF	TGCAGTGCTGATTCGGGCACAGATACGCAGTATTTT
many	.	13	TRBV12-3/TRBV12-4	TRBJ1-2	CASSYQALGGYTF	TGTGCCAGCAGTTACCAGGCCCTTGGGGGCTACACCTTC
many	.	12	TRBV29-1	TRBJ1-2	CSVGSQQYGYTF	TGCAGCGTCGGATCACAGCAGTATGGCTACACCTTC
many	.	16	TRBV19	TRBJ2-2	CASSIGGWKNTGELFF	TGTGCCAGTAGTATTGGGGGGTGGAAGAACACCGGGGAGCTGTTTTTT
many	TRBD1	15	TRBV4-1	TRBJ2-7	CASSQELGTGLEQYF	TGCGCCAGCAGCCAAGAATTGGGGACAGGGCTTGAGCAGTACTTC
many	.	15	TRBV11-3	TRBJ2-1	CASSLVGGRDNEQFF	TGTGCCAGCAGCTTAGTGGGCGGGCGAGACAATGAGCAGTTCTTC
many	TRBD2	15	TRBV12-3/TRBV12-4	TRBJ2-5	CASSFYSGRGETQYF	TGTGCCAGCAGTTTTTACAGCGGGAGGGGGGAGACCCAGTACTTC
many	.	17	TRBV4-1	TRBJ1-3	CASSRTFLTGTGNTIYF	TGCGCCAGCAGCCGGACCTTTTTAACAGGGACTGGAAACACCATATATTTT
.	TRBD2	15	TRBV7-2	TRBJ2-1	CASSWLAGGPGEQFF	TGTGCCAGCAGCTGGCTAGCGGGGGGGCCGGGTGAGCAGTTCTTC
many	.	15	TRBV5-6	TRBJ2-5	CASSLVAAIDETQYF	TGTGCCAGCAGCTTGGTAGCGGCGATAGATGAGACCCAGTACTTC
.	.	14	TRBV28	TRBJ2-5	CASVRSGYQETQYF	TGTGCCAGCGTCCGATCAGGGTACCAAGAGACCCAGTACTTC
few	.	14	TRBV6-1	TRBJ2-2	CASSEAHRAGELFF	TGTGCCAGCAGTGAAGCCCATAGGGCCGGGGAGCTGTTTTTT
many	.	12	TRBV18	TRBJ1-6	CASSADISPLHF	TGTGCCAGCTCGGCGGACATTTCACCCCTCCACTTT
many	TRBD1	15	TRBV5-1	TRBJ1-4	CASTLNTGERGKLFF	TGCGCCAGCACATTAAATACAGGGGAGAGAGGAAAACTGTTTTTT
many	.	13	TRBV7-8	TRBJ1-2	CASSFRTDYGYTF	TGTGCCAGCAGCTTCCGGACAGACTATGGCTACACCTTC
many	TRBD2	17	TRBV5-8	TRBJ2-1	CASSSPHLAGKDNEQFF	TGTGCCAGCAGCTCGCCCCACCTAGCGGGAAAGGACAATGAGCAGTTCTTC
many	.	15	TRBV15	TRBJ1-4	CATSRVAGLNEKLFF	TGTGCCACCAGCAGAGTTGCAGGTTTAAATGAAAAACTGTTTTTT
many	.	16	TRBV28	TRBJ2-7	CASSLGRETGLYEQYF	TGTGCCAGCAGTTTAGGTCGGGAGACGGGTCTCTACGAGCAGTACTTC
many	.	17	TRBV5-6	TRBJ2-2	CASSLLTGGRNTGELFF	TGTGCCAGCAGCCTACTGACCGGAGGAAGGAACACCGGGGAGCTGTTTTTT
many	TRBD1	23	TRBV7-8	TRBJ2-2	CASSLFRDRGLTGLAVTTGELFF	TGTGCCAGCAGCTTATTCCGGGACAGGGGACTAACGGGGCTAGCGGTAACCACCGGGGAGCTGTTTTTT
once	TRBD1	14	TRBV6-1	TRBJ2-1	CVSRPGQGLDEQFF	TGTGTCAGCAGACCGGGACAGGGTCTCGATGAGCAGTTCTTC
many	.	13	TRBV4-2	TRBJ2-7	CASSQSSFGVQYF	TGTGCCAGCAGCCAATCGAGTTTTGGTGTGCAGTACTTC
many	TRBD1	11	TRBV29-1	TRBJ1-2	CFVQGVEGYTF	TGCTTCGTACAGGGGGTTGAGGGCTACACCTTC
.	TRBD1	19	TRBV7-9	TRBJ2-2	CASSPHEGTGGIRTGELFF	TGTGCCAGCAGCCCGCACGAAGGGACAGGGGGGATAAGGACCGGGGAGCTGTTTTTT
many	.	15	TRBV6-1	TRBJ2-3	CASSGPVMSTDTQYF	TGTGCCAGCAGTGGCCCCGTTATGAGCACAGATACGCAGTATTTT
many	TRBD1	15	TRBV12-3/TRBV12-4	TRBJ2-2	CASSSGTGNTGELFF	TGTGCCAGCAGTTCCGGGACAGGAAACACCGGGGAGCTGTTTTTT
many	.	14	TRBV3-1	TRBJ2-7	CASSQDRSLREQYF	TGTGCCAGCAGCCAAGACCGGTCCCTCCGGGAGCAGTACTTC
.	.	17	TRBV6-6	TRBJ1-5	CASRHTKRGFVFQPQHF	TGTGCCAGCAGACACACCAAACGGGGGTTTGTTTTTCAGCCCCAGCATTTT
many	.	14	TRBV7-8	TRBJ1-2	CASSFTGPNYGYTF	TGTGCCAGCAGCTTCACAGGGCCTAACTATGGCTACACCTTC
.	TRBD2	15	TRBV6-5	TRBJ2-1	CAGSFRRGVYNEQFF	TGTGCCGGCAGTTTTAGGCGGGGGGTATACAATGAGCAGTTCTTC
many	TRBD1	14	TRBV20-1	TRBJ1-5	CSAPGTGFNQPQHF	TGCAGTGCCCCCGGGACAGGCTTCAATCAGCCCCAGCATTTT
many	.	15	TRBV6-6	TRBJ2-5	CASSSPASAQETQYF	TGTGCCAGCAGTTCCCCGGCTAGCGCCCAAGAGACCCAGTACTTC
many	TRBD2	15	TRBV20-1	TRBJ2-2	CSADTGTSGTGELFF	TGCAGTGCGGATACCGGGACTAGCGGTACCGGGGAGCTGTTTTTT
many	TRBD1	13	TRBV6-6	TRBJ2-2	CASRRTGDGELFF	TGTGCCAGCAGACGGACAGGGGACGGGGAGCTGTTTTTT
many	TRBD2	16	TRBV6-5	TRBJ2-1	CASSQTWGTSSNEQFF	TGTGCCAGCAGCCAGACGTGGGGGACTAGTAGTAATGAGCAGTTCTTC
many	.	14	TRBV19	TRBJ2-7	CASSPWDGPYEQYF	TGTGCCAGTAGTCCTTGGGACGGACCTTACGAGCAGTACTTC
many	TRBD2	15	TRBV24-1	TRBJ2-1	CATSDSSGSFFEQFF	TGTGCCACCAGTGATTCTAGCGGGAGTTTTTTTGAGCAGTTCTTC
many	.	13	TRBV2	TRBJ1-3	CATSGAPGNTIYF	TGTGCCACTTCGGGCGCTCCTGGAAACACCATATATTTT